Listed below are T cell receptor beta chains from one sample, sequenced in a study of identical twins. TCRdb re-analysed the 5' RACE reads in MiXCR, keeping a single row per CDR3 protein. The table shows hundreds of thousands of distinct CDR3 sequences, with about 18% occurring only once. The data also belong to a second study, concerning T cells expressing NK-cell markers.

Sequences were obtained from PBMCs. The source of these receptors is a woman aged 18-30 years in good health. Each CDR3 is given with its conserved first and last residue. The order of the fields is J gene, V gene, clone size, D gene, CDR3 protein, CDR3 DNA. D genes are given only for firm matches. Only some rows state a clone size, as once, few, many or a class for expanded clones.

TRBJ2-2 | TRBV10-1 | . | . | CASNTGPANTGELFF | TGCGCCAGCAACACGGGACCAGCGAACACCGGGGAGCTGTTTTTT
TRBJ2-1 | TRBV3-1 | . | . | CASRGLGMNEQFF | TGTGCCTCCCGTGGGCTAGGCATGAATGAGCAGTTCTTC
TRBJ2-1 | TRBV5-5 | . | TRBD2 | CASRLGLAEYNEQFF | TGTGCCAGCAGACTGGGACTAGCAGAATACAATGAGCAGTTCTTC
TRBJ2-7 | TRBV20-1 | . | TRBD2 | CSARGGSLTGYEQYF | TGCAGTGCTAGAGGCGGGAGCCTTACTGGCTACGAGCAGTACTTC
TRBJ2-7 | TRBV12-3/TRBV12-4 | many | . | CASSLGPDPSYEQYF | TGTGCCAGCAGTTTGGGACCGGACCCTTCCTACGAGCAGTACTTC
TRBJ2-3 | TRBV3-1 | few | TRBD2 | CASSQELADTDTQYF | TGTGCCAGCAGCCAAGAACTAGCGGACACAGATACGCAGTATTTT
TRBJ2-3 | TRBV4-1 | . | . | CASSHPTSDRSTQYF | TGCGCCAGCAGCCACCCTACCTCGGATCGTTCTACGCAGTATTTT
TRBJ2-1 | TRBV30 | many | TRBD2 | CACPFGLAAYNEQFF | TGTGCCTGTCCGTTTGGACTAGCGGCATACAATGAGCAGTTCTTC
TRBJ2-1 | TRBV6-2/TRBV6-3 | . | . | CASKIGGRRFEQFF | TGTGCCAGCAAGATCGGAGGGCGGCGGTTTGAGCAGTTCTTC
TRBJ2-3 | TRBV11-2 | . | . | CASSSRGPGGTDTQYF | TGTGCCAGCAGTTCTCGCGGACCCGGGGGCACAGATACGCAGTATTTT
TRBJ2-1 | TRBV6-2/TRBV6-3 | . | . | CASSPRHYNEQFF | TGTGCCAGCAGTCCGAGACATTACAATGAGCAGTTCTTC
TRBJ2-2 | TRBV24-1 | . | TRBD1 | CATSDHRTGPTGELFF | TGTGCCACCAGTGATCATAGGACAGGCCCGACCGGGGAGCTGTTTTTT
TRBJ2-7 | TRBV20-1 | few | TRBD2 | CSARDLAGGPYEQYF | TGCAGTGCTAGAGACCTAGCGGGAGGGCCCTACGAGCAGTACTTC
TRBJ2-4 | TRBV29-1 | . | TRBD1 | CSVAPGQGMPNIQYF | TGCAGCGTTGCGCCCGGACAGGGGATGCCAAACATTCAGTACTTC
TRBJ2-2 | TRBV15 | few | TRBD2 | CATSRDFLAGGTGELFF | TGTGCCACCAGCAGAGATTTCTTAGCGGGAGGCACCGGGGAGCTGTTTTTT
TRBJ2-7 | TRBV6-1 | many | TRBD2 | CASSPPGGRAYEQYF | TGTGCCAGCAGTCCTCCGGGGGGAAGAGCCTACGAGCAGTACTTC
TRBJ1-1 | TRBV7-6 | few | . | CASSLAFRRNTEAFF | TGTGCCAGCAGCTTAGCGTTTAGGAGGAACACTGAAGCTTTCTTT
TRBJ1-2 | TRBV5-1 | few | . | CASSLERKGYTF | TGCGCCAGCAGCTTGGAAAGAAAGGGCTACACCTTC
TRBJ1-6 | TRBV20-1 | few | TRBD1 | CSALLGAGTGGNSPLHF | TGCAGTGCGCTCCTAGGGGCCGGGACAGGGGGCAATTCACCCCTCCACTTT
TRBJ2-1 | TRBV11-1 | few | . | CASSGLPEGLGASREQFF | TGTGCCAGCAGCGGCCTTCCGGAGGGGCTAGGAGCCTCCAGGGAGCAGTTCTTC
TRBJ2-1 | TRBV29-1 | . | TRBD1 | CSAGTGRGDEQFF | TGCAGCGCCGGGACAGGGAGGGGGGATGAGCAGTTCTTC
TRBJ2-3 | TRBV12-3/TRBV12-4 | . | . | CASSLSPKADTQYF | TGTGCCAGCAGTCTAAGCCCCAAGGCAGATACGCAGTATTTT
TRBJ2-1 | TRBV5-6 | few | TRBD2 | CASSSPTSGRAVEQFF | TGTGCCAGCAGCTCCCCGACTAGCGGGAGGGCGGTTGAGCAGTTCTTC
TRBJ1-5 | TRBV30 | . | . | CAWNLQGGNQPQHF | TGTGCCTGGAACCTCCAGGGTGGGAATCAGCCCCAGCATTTT
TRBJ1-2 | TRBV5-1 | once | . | CASSLVRGDGYTF | TGCGCCAGCAGCTTGGTCAGGGGTGATGGCTACACCTTC
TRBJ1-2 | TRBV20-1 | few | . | CSVFGAHYGYTF | TGCAGTGTTTTCGGGGCGCACTATGGCTACACCTTC
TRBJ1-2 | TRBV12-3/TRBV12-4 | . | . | CASSPFRDNYGYAF | TGTGCCAGCAGCCCCTTCAGGGATAACTATGGCTACGCCTTC
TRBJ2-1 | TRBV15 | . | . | CATSRVLPGVGQFF | TGTGCCACCAGCAGAGTGCTCCCTGGCGTGGGGCAGTTCTTC
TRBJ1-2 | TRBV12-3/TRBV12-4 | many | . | CASSRTDIYGYTF | TGTGCCAGCAGTCGCACAGACATCTATGGCTACACCTTC
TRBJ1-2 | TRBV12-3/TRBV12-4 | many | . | CASSQRMMRAGANYGYTF | TGTGCCAGCAGCCAAAGAATGATGAGGGCGGGAGCTAACTATGGCTACACCTTC
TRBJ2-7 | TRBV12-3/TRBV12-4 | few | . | CASSLDRGLSYEQYF | TGTGCCAGCAGTTTGGATCGAGGGCTCTCCTACGAGCAGTACTTC
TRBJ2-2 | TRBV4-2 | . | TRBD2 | CASSPGGEGPGELFF | TGTGCCAGCAGCCCCGGGGGGGAAGGTCCCGGGGAGCTGTTTTTT
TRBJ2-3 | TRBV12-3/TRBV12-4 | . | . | CASTIISRDTQYF | TGTGCCAGCACCATAATATCCAGGGATACGCAGTATTTT
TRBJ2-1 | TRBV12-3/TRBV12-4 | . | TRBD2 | CASSLARSGGPSREQFF | TGTGCCAGCAGTTTAGCGCGAAGCGGGGGGCCCTCGAGAGAGCAGTTCTTC
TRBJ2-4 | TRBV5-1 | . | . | CASRASGVGNIQYF | TGCGCCAGCAGGGCTTCGGGGGTCGGAAACATTCAGTACTTC
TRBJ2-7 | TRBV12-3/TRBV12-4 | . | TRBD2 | CASSLAGRDYEQYF | TGTGCCAGCAGTTTGGCCGGGAGGGACTACGAGCAGTACTTC
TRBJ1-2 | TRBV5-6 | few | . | CASSSRFGGSNYGYTF | TGTGCCAGCAGCTCCCGATTTGGAGGGTCTAACTATGGCTACACCTTC
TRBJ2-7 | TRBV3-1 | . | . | CASSQAWGTPYEQYF | TGTGCCAGCAGCCAGGCCTGGGGCACCCCCTACGAGCAGTACTTC
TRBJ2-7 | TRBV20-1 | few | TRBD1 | CSASRQGGDFYEQYF | TGCAGTGCATCTAGACAGGGGGGAGATTTTTACGAGCAGTACTTC
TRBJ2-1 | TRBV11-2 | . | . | CASSRQQIYNEQFF | TGTGCCAGCAGCCGCCAGCAGATTTACAATGAGCAGTTCTTC
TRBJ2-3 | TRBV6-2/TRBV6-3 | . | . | CASSYTTRAHSTDTQYF | TGTGCCAGCAGTTACACCACCAGGGCCCACTCCACAGATACGCAGTATTTT
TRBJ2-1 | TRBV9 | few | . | CASSRTDYSYNEQFF | TGTGCCAGCAGCCGGACTGATTACTCCTACAATGAGCAGTTCTTC
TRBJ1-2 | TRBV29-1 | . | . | CSVVAEYYGYTF | TGCAGCGTTGTTGCAGAATACTATGGCTACACCTTC
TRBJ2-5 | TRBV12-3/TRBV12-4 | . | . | CASSLLLGQETQYF | TGTGCCAGCAGCCTCCTCCTGGGGCAGGAGACCCAGTACTTC
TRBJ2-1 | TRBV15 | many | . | CATSRDGDAYNEQFF | TGTGCCACCAGCAGAGATGGAGACGCATACAATGAGCAGTTCTTC
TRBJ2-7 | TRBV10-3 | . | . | CAISEGWGEQYF | TGTGCCATCAGTGAGGGTTGGGGCGAGCAGTACTTC
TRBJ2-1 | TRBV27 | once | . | CASSFLRQSQFF | TGTGCCAGCAGTTTTTTAAGACAGTCCCAGTTCTTC
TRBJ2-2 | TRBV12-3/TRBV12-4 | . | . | CASSSNRGTSHTGELFF | TGTGCCAGCAGTTCCAACAGAGGGACTTCACACACCGGGGAGCTGTTTTTT
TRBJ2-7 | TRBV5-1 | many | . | CASSLDTAVSYEQYF | TGCGCCAGCAGCTTGGACACAGCGGTCTCCTACGAGCAGTACTTC
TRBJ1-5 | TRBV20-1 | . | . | CSVARGNQPQHF | TGCAGTGTAGCGAGGGGCAATCAGCCCCAGCATTTT
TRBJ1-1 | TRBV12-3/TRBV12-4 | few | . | CASSSRDTLTEAFF | TGTGCCAGCAGCTCCCGGGACACCCTCACTGAAGCTTTCTTT